This paragraph covers one TCR beta chain sequence. The repertoire was sequenced with immunoSEQ multiplex PCR; TCRdb's copy has only in-frame clones and lacks some. The sample gives 550,000 to 800,000 clones, 75% to 90% of which show up once; roughly 0.01% is in the top ten. The data were obtained in a study of shared T cell receptors in the human thymus. In germline, CDR1 is SGHNT, CDR2 YYREEE (reference sequence). The CDR3 is 16 amino acids. The J segment lost 5 bases and the V segment lost 8 bases, leaving 12 bases of the junction unmatched. These data also featured in a second study, about human thymus T cells. That investigation notes: Use of V and J genes seemed skewed within the thymic and blood repertoires.

This clonotype originated in a girl under three years old with a congenital heart defect. The chain joins TRBV5-4 to TRBJ2-3; TRBD2 matches 12 bases. The material sequenced was thymocytes. CDR3 loop: CASATTSGGNIDTQYF. CDR3 nucleotides: TGTGCCAGTGCGACCACTAGCGGGGGGAATATAGATACGCAGTATTTT.